This T cell receptor (beta chain) was profiled in a study of cytomegalovirus exposure and HLA in healthy donors. Study conclusions and caveats: Overall, around 150 TCR beta chains were annotated as cytomegalovirus-associated.

This clone was observed a few times. What it binds is unknown. J lost 7 bases, V lost 6 bases, and 6 bases had no gene match. This CDR3 comprises 14 residues. Germline CDR1 reads KGHSH; CDR2 reads LQKENI. Clones were sequenced by immunoSEQ multiplex PCR, and TCRdb holds only the in-frame ones, with some missing. The sample shows about 360,000 clones, roughly 85% of them seen only once. Donors were drawn from the approximately 120-subject validation cohort, separate from the 666-subject first cohort. The receptor was isolated from a woman aged 18-29 years in good health and CMV-seronegative. Material: PBMCs. The V and J genes are TRBV18 and TRBJ1-6, with TRBD1 identical over 7 bases. Here the CDR3 DNA reads TGTGCCAGCTCGCTGGACAGGAAAAATTCACCCCTCCACTTT. Translation gives CASSLDRKNSPLHF.